This T cell receptor beta chain was sequenced for a study of cytomegalovirus exposure and HLA in healthy donors. Per germline, CDR1 MNHEY and CDR2 SMNVEV (reference sequence). Trimming removed 3 bases from V and 4 bases from J, with 12 bases in between. CDR3 size: 14 residues. In the case of this clone: Antigen: not known.

The PCR employed 60 Vbeta primers together with 13 Jbeta primers. Generated by immunoSEQ multiplex PCR, the TCRdb table keeps only in-frame clones and is missing some. This sample carries around 170,000 clones, more than 65% of them seen once, and the ten largest clones take around 0.52%. General observations from the study: Associated with HLA alleles at 0.05 false discovery rate in a later analysis were 16,951 TCR beta sequences.

What was sequenced was PBMCs. The gene calls are TRBV27 and TRBJ1-1; possibly TRBD1 for D (6 bases). The sequence was collected from a woman aged 45-59 years in good health and CMV-seronegative. DNA for the CDR3: TGTGCCAGCAGTTTGACCACAGGGACCACTGAAGCTTTCTTT. Encoded protein: CASSLTTGTTEAFF.